This TCR beta chain was sequenced in a study of blood T cell repertoires in COVID-19. Study context: Samples representing acute and convalescent COVID-19 were sourced from the United States, Italy and Spain. T cells, B-cell-depleted T cells, or PBMCs supplied cDNA or gDNA.

Per the authors' pipeline: By means of reference gene primer amplification, nucleated cell counts were estimated. Sequenced by immunoSEQ multiplex PCR; TCRdb stores in-frame clones only, minus some. V, J and clone size are taken as reported in that table, and D and trimming were inferred from the DNA itself. The table includes about 35,000 clones, about 90% detected once. In this sample, this clone turned up once. The TCR comes from a human donor in a cohort sampled during active COVID-19. What was sequenced was peripheral blood.

This CDR3 reads CASSLDGVRDEAFF. The CDR3 region has the DNA TGTGCCAGCAGCTTAGACGGGGTACGGGATGAAGCTTTCTTT. This chain joins TRBV7-8 and TRBJ1-1, with D hard to call. V was pared by 1 base and J by 7 bases, with 13 bases between. The CDR3 consists of 14 residues. Germline V CDR1 and CDR2: SGHVS, FQNEAQ.